Below, one TCR beta chain is given with its context. It has no known antigen specificity. No quality values exist for individual bases; no much larger clone is one base distant. The sample comes from a study of Ad26.COV2.S vaccination and SARS-CoV-2 variants listed by TCRdb under 2021. About the study as a whole: Vaccine-arm donors were drawn from COV1001, a multicentre, randomized, double-blind, placebo-controlled phase I-IIa trial of Ad26.COV2.S in healthy adults. Trial participants were randomized into five groups of five, in which low-dose or high-dose Ad26.COV2.S was given once or twice, or placebo was given on both occasions. Throughout the experiments and outcome assessment, investigators stayed blinded to trial group allocation. A total of some 30 samples were included in the TCR-sequenced set, comprising 19 Ad26.COV2.S vaccine recipients, 5 placebo recipients and 8 SARS-CoV-2 convalescent individuals. Sequencing of the TCRbeta repertoire served to evaluate the specificity and breadth of SARS-CoV-2-reactive T cell receptors following Ad26.COV2.S vaccination. Ad26.COV2.S was administered intramuscularly at a dose of 5x10^10 or 1x10^11 viral particles, either as one shot or as two shots given 56 days apart.

The paper's findings and limits, for the study overall: After vaccination, substantial breadth of spike-specific CD8+ and CD4+ T cell responses was reported. Comparing responses between vaccine doses or regimens was not something the study was powered to do. It was noted by the authors that total T cell responses may have been underestimated by the TCR breadth and depth analyses. Ad26.COV2.S recipients had higher spike-specific TCR breadth than placebo recipients (P = 0.0014). Comparable non-spike TCR breadth was observed between vaccine and placebo recipients, consistent with only spike being contained in the vaccine.

Interpreted using the paper, the treatment or condition label stands for: about 20 received Ad26.COV2.S at low or high dose, single or two shots; about 5 received placebo; per-sample allocation not given. For vaccine and placebo recipients, repertoires were sequenced using samples collected on day 63 after the first injection. In Cohort 1b, 25 adults aged 18-55 years were enrolled at a single site in Boston, USA, between 29 July and 7 August 2020. Ad26.COV2.S was a replication-incompetent adenovirus type 26 vector that expressed a prefusion-stabilized SARS-CoV-2 spike protein derived from the original Wuhan strain. CDR1 and CDR2 are drawn from the germline V gene (reference sequence): LGHDT, YNNKEL. Its CDR3 holds 14 amino acids, cysteine through phenylalanine. Only the CDR3 DNA is retained, 42 bases long and in frame from the first base. The trim is 1 base for V and 9 bases for J, with a gap of 13 bases between the germline ends.

The immunoSEQ Assay was the method used to sequence TCRbeta CDR3 regions. After extraction, genomic DNA underwent amplification by bias-controlled multiplex PCR, followed by high-throughput sequencing. The original pipeline was this. To quantify the absolute abundance of every unique TCRbeta CDR3 region, sequences were collapsed and filtered. Usable DNA was measured by amplifying reference genes present in all nucleated cells, and TCRbeta template counts were normalized to that usable DNA to estimate T cell fraction. Repertoire TCRs were annotated as SARS-CoV-2-specific when V gene, CDR3 amino acid sequence and J gene were exactly matched to a known reactive TCR set. MIRA supplied the reference SARS-CoV-2 TCR set, which was filtered for enrichment in COVID-19-positive ImmuneCODE repertoires so that public or cross-reactive TCRs were removed. Drawing on the MIRA antigens, annotated TCRs were analysed further at the level of specific ORF or position within ORF. Breadth was defined as annotated unique rearrangements over total unique productive rearrangements; depth was the summed frequency of those rearrangements. TCR breadth was compared between groups using two-sided Wilcoxon rank-sum tests. Entries here come from immuneACCESS through TCRdb and include only in-frame sequences with V and J called. Some clones fail to appear in such tables; in the studies checked, an unresolved V gene covers under half of the shortfall, and the cause of the remainder is unknown. V, J and clone size derive from that table, while D and trimming were established from the DNA sequence. The sample table contains around 320,000 clones; only one count was recorded for roughly 84% of them. Around 3.5% of the sample is held by the ten biggest clonotypes.

The source is a person aged 18-60 years who received the Ad26.COV2.S COVID-19 vaccine or a placebo. This chain joins TRBV3-1 (or the pseudogene TRBV3-2) to TRBJ1-5, and possibly TRBD1, on 6 matching bases. The sequences come from peripheral blood, collected in a trial of Ad26.COV2.S vaccine versus placebo. The CDR3 region: CASSQGQALWPQHF. The DNA sequence follows: TGTGCCAGCAGCCAAGGACAGGCTCTGTGGCCCCAGCATTTT.